A single TCR beta chain is shown here with its context. Its antigen is still unknown. A second PCR of about 6 to 12 cycles used a sample-barcoded 5' primer and a J-beta primer mix. TCRdb reprocessed the 5' RACE reads via MiXCR and lists one record per CDR3 protein. The data contain some 750,000 distinct CDR3 sequences, roughly 20% of them seen just once; the ten biggest clones take up approximately 20%. These data belong to a study of blood T cells in healthy people across ages. General study results and limits: Long-lived donors had more naive CD4+ cells and higher diversity than aged donors.

The receptor was derived from a man in his 70s in good health. Sequenced: blood.

The CDR3 nucleotides are TGTGCCAGCAGCAAAACTAGCGGGATTCAAGAGACCCAGTACTTC. It specifies CASSKTSGIQETQYF. The chain links TRBV7-2 to TRBJ2-5; TRBD2 matches 10 bases. CDR3 length equals 15 residues. Germline assignment: CDR1 SGHTA and CDR2 FQGNSA. The V segment lost 5 bases and the J segment 2 bases; nucleotides outside the gene matches: 5.